These 30 T cell receptor beta chains were sequenced from one sample in a study of OX40 agonist ivuxolimab in advanced cancers. Profiling relied on immunoSEQ multiplex PCR, and the TCRdb table lists in-frame clones only, not all of them. The sample holds about 82,000 clones, 88% seen once. This material consisted of CD4+ or CD8+ T cells sorted from blood, taken in a trial of the OX40 agonist ivuxolimab. The receptors originated from an adult with an advanced solid tumor such as melanoma, head and neck, liver or kidney cancer.

The chain carries TRBV6-1 and TRBJ2-7; D unresolved. The CDR3 has 15 amino acids. Per the germline V gene, CDR1 is MNHNS and CDR2 is SASEGT. V lost 0 bases to trimming and J lost 3 bases, with 12 bases between them. CDR3 region: CASSEARPSFYEQYF. CDR3 DNA: TGTGCCAGCAGTGAAGCTAGACCATCATTCTACGAGCAGTACTTC.

The rearrangement uses TRBV5-1 and TRBJ2-5; D is possibly TRBD2 (6 bases). V was shortened by 0 bases and J by 6 bases, with 12 bases between the two germline ends. Germline values: CDR1 SGHRS, CDR2 YFSETQ. The CDR3 contains 14 residues. The CDR3 nucleotides read TGCGCCAGCAGCTTGGACGGGAGCAGAAAGACCCAGTACTTC. It translates to CASSLDGSRKTQYF.

This clone appeared a few times. This CDR3 reads CATGLGLSRTGELFF. CDR3 nucleotides: TGTGCCACTGGCCTAGGGCTAAGTAGGACCGGGGAGCTGTTTTTT. The chain joins TRBV19 to TRBJ2-2; D unresolved. The CDR3 covers 15 residues. Trimming removed 10 bases from V and 5 bases from J, with 20 bases in between. Germline assignment: CDR1 LNHDA and CDR2 SQIVND (reference sequence).

The chain is built from TRBV19 and TRBJ2-2; no firm D call. V was cut by 6 bases and J by 0 bases, with 11 bases left in between. CDR3 length: 15 amino acids. Germline V gives CDR1 LNHDA, CDR2 SQIVND (reference sequence). The CDR3 spells CASSRSSANTGELFF. The CDR3 DNA follows: TGTGCCAGTAGCAGGAGCAGCGCGAACACCGGGGAGCTGTTTTTT.

This clone was counted a single time. This CDR3 is CSARSYGYTF. DNA of the CDR3: TGCAGTGCTAGGTCATATGGCTACACCTTC. The chain has TRBV20-1 and TRBJ1-2; no clear D. V was cut by 3 bases and J by 5 bases, with 4 bases left in between. The CDR3 sequence is 10 residues long. Germline V lookup: CDR1 DFQATT, CDR2 SNEGSKA (reference sequence).

Only one count was recorded for this clone. The chain employs TRBV29-1 and TRBJ2-5; 11 bases are shared with TRBD1. The junction had 3 bases not matched to a gene; V was cut back by 8 bases and J by 4 bases. The V gene's germline CDR1 is SQVTM and CDR2 ANQGSEA. The CDR3 contains 12 residues. This CDR3 is CSFGTGGETQYF. CDR3 sequence (DNA): TGCAGCTTTGGGACAGGGGGAGAGACCCAGTACTTC.

The chain links TRBV6-6 to TRBJ2-1; a possible D gene is TRBD2 (6 bases). CDR3 length: 10 residues. Germline V gives CDR1 MNHNY, CDR2 SVGAGI (reference sequence). Trimming left V 9 bases short and J 9 bases short, with 9 bases between. Here the CDR3 DNA reads TGTGCCAGTTTCGGGGGTGAGCAGTTCTTC. It specifies CASFGGEQFF.

The chain carries TRBV6-5 and TRBJ1-2, with TRBD1 identical over 7 bases. V lost 6 bases and J lost 2; bases outside the gene matches: 3. Germline V gives CDR1 MNHEY, CDR2 SVGAGI. This CDR3 spans 13 amino acids. The CDR3 reads CASRMTGNYGYTF. CDR3 sequence (DNA): TGTGCCAGCAGGATGACAGGGAACTATGGCTACACCTTC.

This sequence joins TRBV29-1 and TRBJ1-2; TRBD1 aligns across 8 bases. The CDR3 is 15 amino acids. The germline V gene has CDR1 SQVTM and CDR2 ANQGSEA. V shed 6 bases and J 8 bases; nucleotides not matched to a gene: 17. The CDR3 DNA reads as TGCAGCGTCACCGGGAAGGCAGGGGGCGTGGAAGGCTACACCTTC. The encoded protein is CSVTGKAGGVEGYTF.

The chain is built from TRBV7-2 and TRBJ2-7, with a weak D call TRBD2 (6 bases). The CDR3 loop spans 14 amino acids. Germline-derived CDR1 and CDR2 are SGHTA and FQGNSA. V lost 6 bases, J lost 6 bases, and 18 bases lay in between. Here the CDR3 DNA reads TGTGCCAGCAGTCACGAGGGACTCCCTTTCGAGCAGTACTTC. Translation gives CASSHEGLPFEQYF.

The chain couples TRBV19 to TRBJ2-5; tentative D call: TRBD2 (6 bases). CDR1 is LNHDA and CDR2 is SQIVND in the germline V gene (reference sequence). V lost 7 bases to trimming and J lost 5 bases, with 14 bases between them. The CDR3 spans 13 residues. CDR3 residues: CASTLSGSETQYF. CDR3 DNA: TGTGCCAGTACCCTTAGCGGATCGGAGACCCAGTACTTC.

This rearrangement joins TRBV5-6 to TRBJ2-5, with TRBD2 matching over 9 bases. CDR1 and CDR2 (germline): SGHDT, YYEEEE. The CDR3 is 16 residues long. With 0 bases clipped from V and 4 bases from J, the junction kept 7 bases outside the gene matches. CDR3 sequence (DNA): TGTGCCAGCAGCTTGGTTAGCGGGAGAGGGGTAGAGACCCAGTACTTC. Amino acids: CASSLVSGRGVETQYF.

This chain links TRBV9 with TRBJ1-2; 8 bases fit TRBD1. This CDR3 is 13 amino acids long. In germline, CDR1 is SGDLS, CDR2 YYNGEE. The V and J ends lost 0 bases and 7 bases, in that order; junction bases with no gene match: 2. The CDR3 DNA sequence: TGTGCCAGCAGCGTAGCAGGGGGCAGTGGCTACACCTTC. It yields the protein CASSVAGGSGYTF. Full variable domain (outside the CDR3, taken from reference TRBV9 and TRBJ1-2): DSGVTQTPKHLITATGQRVTLRCSPRSGDLSVYWYQQSLDQGLQFLIQYYNGEERAKGNILERFSAQQFPDLHSELNLSSLELGDSALYFCASSVAGGSGYTFGSGTRLTVV.

As concerns this clone: The sample carries other DNA sequences with the same CDR3. This chain connects TRBV30 to TRBJ1-2; D gene uncertain. V lost 3 bases, J lost 8 bases, and 10 bases lay in between. Germline lookup yields CDR1 GTSNPN and CDR2 SVGIG (reference sequence). The CDR3 covers 11 residues. The CDR3: CAWRQSRGYTF. For the CDR3, the DNA is TGTGCCTGGAGGCAGTCGCGGGGCTACACCTTC.

This clone appeared a single time. The chain uses TRBV25-1 and TRBJ1-2; no clear D. Trimming pared 4 bases from V and 8 bases from J, leaving 14 bases between. In germline, CDR1 is MGHDK, CDR2 SYGVNS. This CDR3 spans 13 amino acids. The CDR3 DNA reads TGTGCCAGCAGTGCTCGAGAAGGTCGAGGCTACACCTTC. Protein product: CASSAREGRGYTF.

V and J are TRBV28 and TRBJ2-1; possibly TRBD1 for D (5 bases). In germline, CDR1 is MDHEN, CDR2 SYDVKM. The V and J ends lost 2 bases and 1 base respectively, with 12 bases between them. This CDR3 has 16 residues. The CDR3 coding sequence is TGTGCCAGCAGTTTAGGGGCTACGCGGTCCTACAATGAGCAGTTCTTC. This translates into CASSLGATRSYNEQFF.

This chain links TRBV4-3 with TRBJ2-3; 8 nucleotides align to TRBD2. CDR3 length: 14 amino acids. V gave up 3 bases and J gave up 6 bases; unmatched junction bases: 5. Germline lookup yields CDR1 LGHNA and CDR2 YSLEER. The CDR3 DNA reads TGCGCCAGCAGCCATGACGGACTAGCCGATACGCAGTATTTT. Protein sequence: CASSHDGLADTQYF.

This clone has only a few counts. The chain couples TRBV28 to TRBJ2-2, with D unclear. The V end was cut by 6 bases, the J end by 3 bases, with 2 bases between. This CDR3 is built from 11 residues. Germline V gene sequence: CDR1 MDHEN, CDR2 SYDVKM. CDR3 region: CASRYTGELFF. CDR3 DNA sequence: TGTGCCAGCAGATACACCGGGGAGCTGTTTTTT.

The V gene is TRBV7-9, the J gene TRBJ2-5; no reliable D call. CDR1 is SEHNR, CDR2 FQNEAQ, per germline (reference sequence). CDR3 size: 14 residues. V lost 4 bases and J 5 bases, leaving 14 bases between the germline ends. This CDR3 is CASSSRWLDETQYF. In DNA, the CDR3 is TGTGCCAGCAGCTCTAGGTGGCTGGATGAGACCCAGTACTTC.

V is TRBV4-2 and J is TRBJ1-1; D gene unclear. Trimming removed 5 bases from V and 4 bases from J, with 20 bases in between. The CDR3 length is 16 residues. Germline CDR1 reads LGHNA; CDR2 reads YNFKEQ. The DNA of the CDR3 is TGTGCCAGCAGCTCAAGCCCCCTACGAAAGGGCACTGAAGCTTTCTTT. Translation gives CASSSSPLRKGTEAFF.

The V and J genes are TRBV28 and TRBJ2-6; 11 bases line up with TRBD2. V was pared by 5 bases and J by 2 bases, with 2 bases of the junction left unmatched. The CDR3 covers 16 residues. CDR1 MDHEN and CDR2 SYDVKM come from the germline V gene. This chain's CDR3 is CASSVSGRAGANVLTF. CDR3 DNA sequence: TGTGCCAGCAGTGTTAGCGGGAGGGCTGGGGCCAACGTCCTGACTTTC.

This chain links TRBV5-1 with TRBJ2-5; 9 bases align to TRBD2. Germline CDR1 SGHRS, CDR2 YFSETQ. J gave up 4 bases and V 3 bases, and 10 bases lay outside the gene matches. The CDR3 is 16 amino acids. The CDR3 DNA sequence: TGCGCCAGCAGCTGGGCCTCAGCGGGAGGAGGAGAGACCCAGTACTTC. It codes for CASSWASAGGGETQYF. Full variable domain (outside the CDR3, taken from reference TRBV5-1 and TRBJ2-5): KAGVTQTPRYLIKTRGQQVTLSCSPISGHRSVSWYQQTPGQGLQFLFEYFSETQRNKGNFPGRFSGRQFSNSRSEMNVSTLELGDSALYLCASSWASAGGGETQYFGPGTRLLVL.

The chain couples TRBV18 to TRBJ1-5; D not resolved. CDR1 and CDR2 (germline): KGHSH, LQKENI. The V and J ends lost 3 bases and 3 bases respectively, with 9 bases between them. This CDR3 spans 14 amino acids. CDR3 region: CASSPEGVNQPQHF. The CDR3 DNA reads as TGTGCCAGCTCACCGGAGGGAGTCAATCAGCCCCAGCATTTT.

This clone was found once. The J gene is TRBJ1-4, the V gene TRBV7-2; D is unresolved. The V gene lost 0 bases and the J gene lost 7 bases, with 6 bases spanning the gap. CDR3 length: 13 residues. Per germline, CDR1 SGHTA and CDR2 FQGNSA. CDR3 residues: CASSLARSEKLFF. The CDR3 coding sequence is TGTGCCAGCAGCTTAGCCCGGAGTGAAAAACTGTTTTTT.

The chain employs TRBV7-2 and TRBJ2-7; 9 nucleotides match TRBD1. Germline CDR1 SGHTA, CDR2 FQGNSA. CDR3 length: 14 residues. J gave up 9 bases and V 5 bases, and 11 bases lay outside the gene matches. The CDR3 DNA is TGTGCCAGCAGCAAACCGGGACAGGGTCTACTGCAGTACTTC. This encodes CASSKPGQGLLQYF.

This CDR3 reads CASSYGRQGYEQYF. The DNA of the CDR3 is TGTGCCAGCAGTTACGGCCGACAGGGCTACGAGCAGTACTTC. The rearrangement joins TRBV6-5 to TRBJ2-7; 7 bases align to TRBD1. This CDR3 spans 14 amino acids. Germline V gene sequence: CDR1 MNHEY, CDR2 SVGAGI. Losses at the gene ends were 2 bases for V and 3 bases for J; bases not matched to a gene: 4.

The CDR3 DNA reads TGTGCCAGCAGCTTGTTCGGCGGGGAGACCCAGTACTTC. This encodes CASSLFGGETQYF. The rearrangement links TRBV5-6 to TRBJ2-5; a possible D gene is TRBD2 (5 bases). CDR1 SGHDT and CDR2 YYEEEE come from the germline V gene. V was trimmed by 1 base and J by 5 bases, leaving 9 bases between them. The length of the CDR3 is 13 residues.

V is TRBV27 and J is TRBJ2-1; 10 bases are a match to TRBD1. Germline V gene lookup returns CDR1 MNHEY and CDR2 SMNVEV (reference sequence). V dropped 3 bases and J dropped 9; count of bases not matched to a gene: 8. The CDR3 totals 15 residues. The CDR3 reads CASSFQGQGRGEQFF. CDR3 sequence (DNA): TGTGCCAGCAGTTTCCAGGGACAGGGGAGGGGTGAGCAGTTCTTC.

The rearrangement uses TRBV18 and TRBJ1-5; D not resolved. Germline V CDR1 and CDR2: KGHSH, LQKENI. This CDR3 is 15 amino acids long. With 3 bases removed from V and 0 bases from J, the gap between germline ends came to 9 bases. Here the CDR3 DNA reads TGTGCCAGCTCACCGGAGGGTAATAGCAATCAGCCCCAGCATTTT. As protein: CASSPEGNSNQPQHF.

CDR3 sequence reads: CATSGGAQDSGANVLTF. The CDR3 nucleotides read TGCGCCACCTCGGGGGGCGCGCAGGATTCTGGGGCCAACGTCCTGACTTTC. The genes are TRBV5-1 and TRBJ2-6; tentatively, D is TRBD2 (7 bases). The germline V gene encodes CDR1 SGHRS and CDR2 YFSETQ. V shed 9 bases and J shed 1 base, with 20 bases lying between them. There are 17 residues in the CDR3.